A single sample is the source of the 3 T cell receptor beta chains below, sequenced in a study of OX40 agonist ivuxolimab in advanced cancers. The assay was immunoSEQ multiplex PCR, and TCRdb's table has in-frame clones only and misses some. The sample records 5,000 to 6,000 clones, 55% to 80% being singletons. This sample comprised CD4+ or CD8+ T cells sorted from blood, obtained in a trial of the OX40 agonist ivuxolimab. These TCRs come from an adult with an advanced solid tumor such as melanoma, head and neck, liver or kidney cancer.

The CDR3 reads CASSYSTLEKLFF. CDR3 DNA: TGTGCCAGCAGTTACTCGACCCTAGAAAAACTGTTTTTT. The chain uses TRBV6-6 and TRBJ1-4; no definite D call. The CDR3 length is 13 residues. Germline CDR1 MNHNY, CDR2 SVGAGI (reference sequence). Trimming shortened V by 0 bases and J by 8 bases, and 7 bases separated the two germline ends.

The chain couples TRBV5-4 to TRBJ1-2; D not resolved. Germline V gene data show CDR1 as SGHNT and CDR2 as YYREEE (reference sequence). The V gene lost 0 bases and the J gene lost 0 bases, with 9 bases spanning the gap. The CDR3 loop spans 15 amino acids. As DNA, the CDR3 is TGTGCCAGCAGCTTGGTGGGAGCCCCTAACTATGGCTACACCTTC. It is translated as CASSLVGAPNYGYTF. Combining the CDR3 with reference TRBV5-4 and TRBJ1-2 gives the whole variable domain ETGVTQSPTHLIKTRGQQVTLRCSSQSGHNTVSWYQQALGQGPQFIFQYYREEENGRGNFPPRFSGLQFPNYSSELNVNALELDDSALYLCASSLVGAPNYGYTFGSGTRLTVV.

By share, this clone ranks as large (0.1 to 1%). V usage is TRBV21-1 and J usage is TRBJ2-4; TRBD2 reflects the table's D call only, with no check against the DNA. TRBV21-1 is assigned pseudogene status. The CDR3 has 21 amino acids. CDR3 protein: CASSKGGGLAGVWTTKNIQYF. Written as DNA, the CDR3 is TGTGCCAGCAGCAAAGGGGGCGGGCTAGCGGGGGTATGGACGACGAAAAACATTCAGTACTTC.